This record looks at one T cell receptor (beta chain) sequence and its context. As yet, its antigen is unknown. This specimen belongs to a study of cytomegalovirus exposure and HLA in healthy donors. The PCR ran on 60 Vbeta and 13 Jbeta primers. The protocol was immunoSEQ multiplex PCR, while the TCRdb copy is restricted to in-frame clones and leaves out a portion. The sample yields 150,000 to 200,000 clones, 78% seen once. Study-wide points: Most CMV-associated TCR beta chains appeared HLA-restricted in a later analysis. Rarity held for most TCR sequences, but there were some public TCRs that occurred in many donors.

The clonotype originates from a middle-aged woman in good health and CMV-seronegative. Sequenced input: PBMCs.

The DNA of the CDR3 is TGTGCCAGCAGCTTGGATGGACAGGGAAAGACAGATACGCAGTATTTT. Translated, it gives CASSLDGQGKTDTQYF. The chain uses TRBV5-5 and TRBJ2-3; 8 nucleotides match TRBD1. CDR1 and CDR2 from the germline V gene are SGHKS and YYEKEE (reference sequence). The CDR3 contains 16 residues. V lost 0 bases and J lost 3; bases outside the gene matches: 6.